The 6 T cell receptor beta chains below come from one sample, sequenced in a study of control samples from healthy donors and cancer patients. The data were produced by immunoSEQ multiplex PCR, yet TCRdb's version contains in-frame clones alone and is incomplete. The sample consists of 100,000 to 150,000 clones, about nine tenths of them appearing once. The sequenced material came from blood. The source of these receptors is a man aged 18 to 30 in good health.

This clone was seen only once. The chain joins TRBV10-2 to TRBJ2-1; 10 bases are shared with TRBD2. CDR1 is WSHSY and CDR2 is SAAADI in the germline V gene. The CDR3 consists of 15 residues. The V gene end was trimmed by 0 bases and the J gene end by 8 bases; junction bases not matched to a gene: 4. CDR3 coding DNA: TGCGCCAGCAGTGAGTCTACTAGCGGGATTGATGAGCAGTTCTTC. This codes for CASSESTSGIDEQFF.

In this sample, this clone turned up once. The chain couples TRBV7-8 to TRBJ1-4; D is undetermined. V lost 0 bases and J 0 bases, leaving 8 bases between the germline ends. The CDR3 is made up of 16 amino acids. Germline-derived CDR1 and CDR2 are SGHVS and FQNEAQ. CDR3 sequence (DNA): TGTGCCAGCAGCTTAGCGGCGGTGGCAACTAATGAAAAACTGTTTTTT. The encoded protein is CASSLAAVATNEKLFF.

V usage is TRBV11-2 and J usage is TRBJ2-1, with TRBD2 matching 13 bases. Germline CDR1 SGHAT, CDR2 FQNNGV. V trimming: 3 bases; J trimming: 8 bases; junction bases outside the gene matches: 7. This CDR3 has 16 amino acids. In nucleotides, the CDR3 is TGTGCCAGCAGCTTGACTAGCGGGGGGTCGTACCATGAGCAGTTCTTC. Translating gives CASSLTSGGSYHEQFF.

The chain links TRBV28 to TRBJ1-6, with D perhaps TRBD1 (5 bases). The CDR3 is 14 amino acids. V lost 6 bases and J 5 bases, leaving 11 bases between the germline ends. Germline-derived CDR1 and CDR2 are MDHEN and SYDVKM. CDR3 residues: CASRGSRDNSPLHF. CDR3 coding DNA: TGTGCCAGCAGGGGAAGCAGGGATAATTCACCCCTCCACTTT.

This CDR3 reads CATSAAGINYGYTF. DNA of the CDR3: TGTGCCACCAGTGCGGCCGGAATTAACTATGGCTACACCTTC. The chain links TRBV24-1 to TRBJ1-2, with D hard to call. The CDR3 is 14 amino acids. CDR1 KGHDR and CDR2 SFDVKD come from the germline V gene. The V end lost 5 bases, the J end lost 1 base, and 10 bases lay between the germline ends.

The gene calls are TRBV5-1 and TRBJ2-7; 9 positions agree with TRBD2. V lost 1 base, J lost 5 bases, and 10 bases stayed unmatched. This CDR3 has 16 amino acids. The germline V gene has CDR1 SGHRS and CDR2 YFSETQ. The chain's CDR3 is CASSLILSGGSNEQYF. The CDR3 bases are TGCGCCAGCAGCTTGATCCTTAGCGGGGGATCAAACGAGCAGTACTTC.